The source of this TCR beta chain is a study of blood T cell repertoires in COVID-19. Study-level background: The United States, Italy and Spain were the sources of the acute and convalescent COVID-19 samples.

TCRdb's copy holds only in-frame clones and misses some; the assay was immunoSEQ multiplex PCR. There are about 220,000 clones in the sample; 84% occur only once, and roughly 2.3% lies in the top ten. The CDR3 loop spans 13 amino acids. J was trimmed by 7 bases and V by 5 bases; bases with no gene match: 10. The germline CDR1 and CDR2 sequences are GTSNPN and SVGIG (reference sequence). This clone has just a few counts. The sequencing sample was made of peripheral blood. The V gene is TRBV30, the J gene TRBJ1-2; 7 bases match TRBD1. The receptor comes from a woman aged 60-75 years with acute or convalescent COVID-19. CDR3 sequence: CAWQEDRAGGYTF. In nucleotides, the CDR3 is TGTGCCTGGCAAGAAGACAGGGCTGGTGGCTACACCTTC.